This T cell receptor (beta chain) is from a study of CD8+ T cells in alopecia areata listed by TCRdb under 2018. With respect to the entire study: Treated patients were enrolled in an open-label pilot trial of oral tofacitinib, 5 to 10 mg twice daily, for moderate-to-severe alopecia areata. TCRbeta CDR3 regions were amplified by immunoSEQ multiplex PCR using 35 Vbeta forward and 13 Jbeta reverse primers. To study T cell clonal expansion in alopecia areata, the researchers applied high-throughput TCRbeta sequencing to both the C3H/HeJ mouse model and human patients. RNA came from the PAXgene miRNA kit for fixed scalp, the miRNeasy kit for PBMCs, and the RNeasy kit for mouse skin. Biopsies were taken from tofacitinib-treated patients at baseline and at 4 and 24 weeks of treatment, and a later scalp biopsy was taken in several of the tofacitinib-treated patients. Clonality in the scalp was compared among normal scalp (n=4), patchy alopecia areata scalp (n=8), and alopecia totalis/universalis scalp (n=8). In treated patients, disease severity was measured using the SALT score, which gives the percentage of scalp surface area affected. Patients received tofacitinib for 6 to 18 months and were then followed off drug for 6 months to check for delayed response and recurrence. In humans, TCRbeta sequencing was performed on scalp tissue and on sorted CD4+ and CD8+ peripheral blood T cells from healthy controls and from patients with patchy or totalis/universalis alopecia areata. Paper-wide results and their limitations: Scalp clonality and the number of expanded CD8+ clones among the top 100 scalp clones were significantly decreased by tofacitinib. During tofacitinib treatment, many expanded lesional clones stuck around in both scalp and blood, and this persistence may partly explain why relapse happens after treatment is stopped. Shared TCR sequences between patients were less evident than in mice, which may be partly attributable to HLA diversity in the patient population. Because the treated cohort was small and included a single nonresponder, larger studies are needed to assess links between baseline CD8+ expansion and response. Compared with normal scalp, lesional scalp, particularly in alopecia totalis/universalis, had higher clonality and more expanded CD8+ clones, which suggests antigenic drive. Unlike mouse skin, where gammadelta T cells dominate, normal human skin contains resident alphabeta T cells that get sequenced too, which complicates analysis of the scalp TCR repertoire.

As regards this clone: Which antigen it targets is not known. No quality values exist for individual bases; no much larger clone is one base distant.

What the time point label conveys for this sample: more than 3 weeks on oral tofacitinib. This sample's treatment or condition label indicates: oral pan-JAK inhibitor, 5-10 mg twice daily. From alopecia areata patients, peripheral blood was collected along with lesional scalp punch biopsies. PBMCs were isolated by density centrifugation and stained for CD3, CD4 and CD8, after which CD4+ and CD8+ T cells were sorted on a FACSAria. To prepare the library, the immunoSEQ multiplex PCR assay was applied. For TCR sequencing, RNA was extracted from every sample and reverse transcribed into cDNA to serve as template. First-strand cDNA was synthesized with SuperScript III using a 2:1 mix of oligo-dT and random hexamers. A synthetic immune receptor repertoire was used to measure amplification bias, and any remaining bias was corrected computationally. Per the authors' processing: Raw reads were preprocessed to remove errors, and CDR3 was defined according to IMGT conventions as the region from the conserved cysteine to phenylalanine. Clonality was calculated as 1 minus Shannon entropy normalized by log2 of the number of productive unique TCRs. Scalp TCRbeta sequences were cross-referenced with sorted blood CD4 and CD8 repertoires so that the CD4 or CD8 identity of scalp clones could be inferred. In its TCRdb copy, this immuneACCESS table keeps in-frame sequences only and misses some clones. Where compared with another copy, unresolved V genes explain less than half of these, and the others have no known cause. V, J and clone size are those of that table, while D and trimming were read from the DNA. Within this sample are about 150,000 clones, with roughly 50% of them counted one time only. Clones ranked in the top ten supply approximately 15% of the sample.

The CDR3 contains 15 residues, cysteine and phenylalanine counted. Kept here is only the CDR3 DNA, which spans 45 bases and is read in frame from base 1. CDR1 is given as SGHDT and CDR2 as YYEEEE, both from the germline V gene. Deletion took 2 bases off V and 2 bases off J, with a span of 11 bases between the germline ends. Source: CD8+ T cells sorted from blood, taken at week 4, from a patient treated with tofacitinib. The chain is made from TRBV5-6 and TRBJ2-1; the D gene cannot be named for sure. This clonotype was obtained from a human donor with alopecia areata. The DNA reads TGTGCCAGCAGCTTCTCCCTCTCCACCTACAATGAGCAGTTCTTC. Its translation reads: CASSFSLSTYNEQFF.